These T cell receptor beta chains were read from a single sample in a study of blood T cell repertoires in COVID-19. Profiled with immunoSEQ multiplex PCR; TCRdb holds only in-frame clones, not every one. The sample shows 150,000 to 200,000 clones, 88% of them seen only once. Sequences were obtained from peripheral blood. These receptors all come from a man aged 55 to 69 with acute or convalescent COVID-19. The CDR3 runs from the conserved cysteine through the conserved F or W. A D gene is named only where the DNA matches it firmly. Clone size is shown for a subset of rows, as once, few, many or a class of expanded clone.

CDR3	DNA	V	J	D	size
CASSSRTSNNEQFF	TGTGCCAGCAGCTCCCGGACTAGCAACAATGAGCAGTTCTTC	TRBV7-2	TRBJ2-1	TRBD2	.
CASSLGAGGASEAFF	TGTGCCAGCAGCTTAGGGGCGGGAGGCGCCAGTGAAGCTTTCTTT	TRBV7-8	TRBJ1-1	.	.
CAWSVGQGNQPQHF	TGTGCCTGGAGTGTAGGGCAGGGGAATCAGCCCCAGCATTTT	TRBV30	TRBJ1-5	.	few
CASSPSGVTQPQHF	TGTGCCAGTAGTCCTTCAGGGGTGACTCAGCCCCAGCATTTT	TRBV19	TRBJ1-5	.	once
CASRFRPGRPEAFF	TGTGCCAGCAGATTCCGTCCGGGAAGACCTGAAGCTTTCTTT	TRBV2	TRBJ1-1	.	.
CAWSFRTFLNYGYTF	TGTGCCTGGAGTTTCCGGACATTTCTTAACTATGGCTACACCTTC	TRBV30	TRBJ1-2	.	.
CAITPGTGESGYTF	TGTGCCATCACACCCGGGACAGGGGAGAGTGGCTACACCTTC	TRBV10-3	TRBJ1-2	TRBD1	.
CASRTGGSYGYTF	TGTGCCAGCCGGACCGGTGGGAGCTATGGCTACACCTTC	TRBV27	TRBJ1-2	.	.
CASSDQDRGKETQYF	TGTGCCAGCAGTGACCAGGACAGGGGGAAAGAGACCCAGTACTTC	TRBV6-6	TRBJ2-5	TRBD1	.
CASSYSDSHNEQFF	TGTGCCAGCAGTTACTCTGACAGTCACAATGAGCAGTTCTTC	TRBV6-5	TRBJ2-1	.	few
CASSLVETGAGTEAFF	TGCGCCAGCAGCTTGGTAGAGACAGGGGCGGGCACTGAAGCTTTCTTT	TRBV5-1	TRBJ1-1	TRBD1	.
CASSPRWGLGQGDGYTF	TGTGCCAGCAGCCCTCGATGGGGTCTGGGACAAGGGGATGGCTACACCTTC	TRBV11-3	TRBJ1-2	.	.
CASSIQRAITDTQYF	TGTGCCAGCAGTATCCAGCGGGCTATCACAGATACGCAGTATTTT	TRBV2	TRBJ2-3	.	.
CASSIPAASSYNEQFF	TGTGCCAGTAGTATCCCAGCCGCTAGCTCCTACAATGAGCAGTTCTTC	TRBV19	TRBJ2-1	.	.
CASSADSLNEQFF	TGTGCCAGCAGTGCAGACAGCCTCAATGAGCAGTTCTTC	TRBV2	TRBJ2-1	.	.
CASSTRQGAGTEAFF	TGCGCCAGCAGCACCAGACAGGGGGCAGGGACTGAAGCTTTCTTT	TRBV5-1	TRBJ1-1	TRBD1	once
CSALRDNGYTF	TGCAGCGCTTTGAGGGATAATGGCTACACCTTC	TRBV29-1	TRBJ1-2	.	.
CASSYGQGANGYTF	TGTGCCAGCAGTTACGGGCAGGGGGCGAATGGCTACACCTTC	TRBV6-5	TRBJ1-2	TRBD1	.
CASSEDIGDYGYTF	TGTGCCAGCAGTGAAGATATCGGGGACTATGGCTACACCTTC	TRBV6-1	TRBJ1-2	.	.
CAISGDRGNTEAFF	TGTGCCATCAGTGGCGACAGGGGGAACACTGAAGCTTTCTTT	TRBV10-3	TRBJ1-1	TRBD1	once
CASSQGTLSNQPQHF	TGTGCCAGCAGCCAGGGGACACTCTCCAATCAGCCCCAGCATTTT	TRBV7-9	TRBJ1-5	.	.
CASSYSGGLGNTIYF	TGTGCCAGCAGTTACTCGGGGGGTCTCGGAAACACCATATATTTT	TRBV6-6	TRBJ1-3	.	.
CASSATRAETQYF	TGCGCCAGCAGCGCGACCAGGGCTGAGACCCAGTACTTC	TRBV5-1	TRBJ2-5	.	.
CASSPGTSGINEQFF	TGTGCCAGTAGTCCCGGGACTAGCGGGATCAATGAGCAGTTCTTC	TRBV19	TRBJ2-1	TRBD2	.
CATLLRGSGKITEAFF	TGTGCCACTCTTCTACGGGGTTCCGGAAAGATCACTGAAGCTTTCTTT	TRBV6-6	TRBJ1-1	.	.
CASSSLGQEKGTQYF	TGTGCCAGCAGCTCGCTCGGACAGGAAAAAGGGACCCAGTACTTC	TRBV5-4	TRBJ2-5	TRBD1	.